The sequence of this T cell receptor beta chain was determined in a study of control samples from healthy donors and cancer patients. Germline V lookup: CDR1 LNHDA, CDR2 SQIVND (reference sequence). With V trimmed by 6 bases and J by 5 bases, 6 bases remained unmatched. This CDR3 has 13 amino acids. Libraries were prepared by immunoSEQ multiplex PCR; TCRdb keeps only in-frame clonotypes and omits some of them. Of 100,000 to 150,000 clones in the sample, about 90% were seen once. Sample: blood. The TCR sequence derives from a man aged 18 to 29 in good health. This sequence joins TRBV19 and TRBJ2-7; 8 positions agree with TRBD1. CDR3 in amino acids: CASSGQGGNEQYF. The CDR3 DNA follows: TGTGCCAGTAGCGGACAGGGTGGCAACGAGCAGTACTTC.